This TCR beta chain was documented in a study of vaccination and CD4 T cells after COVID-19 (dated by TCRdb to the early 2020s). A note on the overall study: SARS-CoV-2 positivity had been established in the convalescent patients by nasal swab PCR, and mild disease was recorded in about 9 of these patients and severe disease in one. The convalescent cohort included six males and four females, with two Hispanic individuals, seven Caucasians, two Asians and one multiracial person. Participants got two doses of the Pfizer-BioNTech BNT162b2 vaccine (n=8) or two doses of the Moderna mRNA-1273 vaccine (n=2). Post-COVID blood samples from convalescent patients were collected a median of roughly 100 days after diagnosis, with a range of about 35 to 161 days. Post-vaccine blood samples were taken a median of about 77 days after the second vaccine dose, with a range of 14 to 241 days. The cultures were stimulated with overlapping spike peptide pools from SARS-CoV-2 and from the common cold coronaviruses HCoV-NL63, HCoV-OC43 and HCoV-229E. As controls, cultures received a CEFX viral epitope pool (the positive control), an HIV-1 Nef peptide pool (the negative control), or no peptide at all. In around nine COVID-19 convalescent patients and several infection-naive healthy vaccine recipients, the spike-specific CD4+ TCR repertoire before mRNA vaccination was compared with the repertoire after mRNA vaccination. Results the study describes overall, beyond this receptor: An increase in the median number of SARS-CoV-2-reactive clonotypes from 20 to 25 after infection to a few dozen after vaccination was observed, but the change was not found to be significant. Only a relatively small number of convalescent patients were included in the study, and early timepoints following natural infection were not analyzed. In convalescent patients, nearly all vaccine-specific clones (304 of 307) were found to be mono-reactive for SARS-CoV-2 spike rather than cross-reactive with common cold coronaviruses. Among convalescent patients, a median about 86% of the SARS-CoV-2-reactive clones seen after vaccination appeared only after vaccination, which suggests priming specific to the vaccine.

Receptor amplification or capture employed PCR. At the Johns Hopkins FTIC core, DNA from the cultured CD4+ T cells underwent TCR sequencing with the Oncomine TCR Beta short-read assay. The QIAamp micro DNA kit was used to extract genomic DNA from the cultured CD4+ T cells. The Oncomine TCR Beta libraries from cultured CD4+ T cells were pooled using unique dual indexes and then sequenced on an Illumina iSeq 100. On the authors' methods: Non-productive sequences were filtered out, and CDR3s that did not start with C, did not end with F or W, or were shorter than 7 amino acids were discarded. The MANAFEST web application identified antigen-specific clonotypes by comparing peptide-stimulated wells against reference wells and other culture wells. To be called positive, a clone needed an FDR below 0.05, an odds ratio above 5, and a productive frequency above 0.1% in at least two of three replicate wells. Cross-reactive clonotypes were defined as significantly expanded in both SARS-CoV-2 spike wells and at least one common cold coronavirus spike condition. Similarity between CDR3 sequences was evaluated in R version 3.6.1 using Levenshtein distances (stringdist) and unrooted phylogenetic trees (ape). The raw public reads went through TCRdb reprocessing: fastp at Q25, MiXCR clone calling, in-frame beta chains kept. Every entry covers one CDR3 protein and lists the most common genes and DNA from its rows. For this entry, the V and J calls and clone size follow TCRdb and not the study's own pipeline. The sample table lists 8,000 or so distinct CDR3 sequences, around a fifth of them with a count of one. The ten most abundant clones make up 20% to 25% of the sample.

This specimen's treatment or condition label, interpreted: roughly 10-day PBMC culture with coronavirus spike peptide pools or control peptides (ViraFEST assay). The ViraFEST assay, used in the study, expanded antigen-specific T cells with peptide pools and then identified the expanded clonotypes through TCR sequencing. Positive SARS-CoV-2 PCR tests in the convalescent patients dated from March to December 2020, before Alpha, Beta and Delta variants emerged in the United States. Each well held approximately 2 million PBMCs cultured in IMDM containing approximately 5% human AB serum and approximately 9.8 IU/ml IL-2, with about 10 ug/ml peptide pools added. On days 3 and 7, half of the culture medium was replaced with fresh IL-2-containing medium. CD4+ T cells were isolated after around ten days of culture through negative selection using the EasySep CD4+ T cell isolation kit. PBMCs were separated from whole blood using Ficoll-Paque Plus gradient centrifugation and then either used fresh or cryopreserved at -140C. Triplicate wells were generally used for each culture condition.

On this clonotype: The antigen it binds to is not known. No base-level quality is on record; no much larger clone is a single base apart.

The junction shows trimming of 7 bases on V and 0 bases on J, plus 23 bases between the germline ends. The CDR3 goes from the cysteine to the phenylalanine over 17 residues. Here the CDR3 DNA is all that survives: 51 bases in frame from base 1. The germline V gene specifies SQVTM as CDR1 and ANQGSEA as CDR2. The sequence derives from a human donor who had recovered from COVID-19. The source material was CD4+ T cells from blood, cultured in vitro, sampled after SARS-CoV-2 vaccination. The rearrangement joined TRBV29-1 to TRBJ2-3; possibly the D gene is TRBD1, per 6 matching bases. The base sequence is TGCAGCGCCGCCTACGGGTCCGGGACACTAAGCACAGATACGCAGTATTTT. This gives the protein CSAAYGSGTLSTDTQYF.